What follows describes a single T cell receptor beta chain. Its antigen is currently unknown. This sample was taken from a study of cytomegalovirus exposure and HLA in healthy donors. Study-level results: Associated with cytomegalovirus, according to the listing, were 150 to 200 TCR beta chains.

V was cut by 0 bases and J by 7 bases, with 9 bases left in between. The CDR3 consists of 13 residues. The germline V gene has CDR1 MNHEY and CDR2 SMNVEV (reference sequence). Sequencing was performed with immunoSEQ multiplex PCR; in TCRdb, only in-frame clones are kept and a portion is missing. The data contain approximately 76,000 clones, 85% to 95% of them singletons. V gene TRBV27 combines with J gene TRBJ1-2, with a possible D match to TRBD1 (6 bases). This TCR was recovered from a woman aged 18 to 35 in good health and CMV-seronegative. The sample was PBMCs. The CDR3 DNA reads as TGTGCCAGCAGTTTATCATCAGGGGTTGGCTACACCTTC. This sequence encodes CASSLSSGVGYTF.